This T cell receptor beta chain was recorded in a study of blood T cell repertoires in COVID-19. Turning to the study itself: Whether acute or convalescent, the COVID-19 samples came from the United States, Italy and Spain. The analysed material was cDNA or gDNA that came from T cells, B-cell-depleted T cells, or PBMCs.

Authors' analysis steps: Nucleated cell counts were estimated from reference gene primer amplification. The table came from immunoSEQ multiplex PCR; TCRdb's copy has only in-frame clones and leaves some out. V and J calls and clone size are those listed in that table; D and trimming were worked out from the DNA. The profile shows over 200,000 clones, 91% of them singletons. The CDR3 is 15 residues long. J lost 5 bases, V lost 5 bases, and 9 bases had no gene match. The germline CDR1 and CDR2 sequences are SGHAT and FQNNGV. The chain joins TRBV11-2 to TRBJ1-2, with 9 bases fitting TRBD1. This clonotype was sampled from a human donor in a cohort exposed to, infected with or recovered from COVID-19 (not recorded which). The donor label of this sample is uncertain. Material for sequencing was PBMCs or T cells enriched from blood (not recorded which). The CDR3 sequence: CASSVGQGVEYGYTF. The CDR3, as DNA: TGTGCCAGCAGCGTGGGACAGGGTGTTGAGTATGGCTACACCTTC.